A single sample gave rise to the 32 T cell receptor beta chains below, sequenced in a study of beta chain features in type 1 diabetes. Of the isolated RNA, all was reverse transcribed, and so the sequenced material was expressed TCRB transcripts. Using immunoSEQ multiplex PCR, the repertoire was profiled, and TCRdb retains in-frame clones only, with some absent. Of about 220,000 clones listed, about a tenth are singletons. Specimen: central memory CD4+ T cells from blood. Receptors were obtained from a man younger than 35 in good health.

Only a few counts were recorded for this clone. CDR3 bases: TGTGCCAGCAGCTCAAAGGGACAGTCACGCACAGATACGCAGTATTTT. It specifies CASSSKGQSRTDTQYF. V gene TRBV7-9 combines with J gene TRBJ2-3; the match to TRBD1 covers 7 bases. Trimming at V came to 4 bases and at J to 1 base, leaving 8 bases not matched to a gene. The CDR3 loop spans 16 amino acids. The germline CDR1 and CDR2 sequences are SEHNR and FQNEAQ (reference sequence).

This clone was counted between two and nine times. The gene calls are TRBV5-1 and TRBJ2-5; D remains unclear. Trimming pared 3 bases from V and 2 bases from J, leaving 5 bases between. The CDR3 runs 12 residues. The germline V gene encodes CDR1 SGHRS and CDR2 YFSETQ. CDR3 protein: CASSYEQETQYF. In DNA, the CDR3 is TGCGCCAGCAGCTACGAACAAGAGACCCAGTACTTC.

In its sample, this clone was seen a few times. This rearrangement joins TRBV5-1 to TRBJ2-3; 10 positions match TRBD2. Trimming removed 3 bases from V and 1 base from J; junction bases left unmatched: 5. The CDR3 length is 16 residues. Germline V gene data show CDR1 as SGHRS and CDR2 as YFSETQ. CDR3 nucleotides: TGCGCCAGCAGCTATTCCGGGACTAGCGGCACAGATACGCAGTATTTT. Its translation is CASSYSGTSGTDTQYF.

The J gene is TRBJ2-1, the V gene TRBV5-4; TRBD1 agrees at 8 bases. This CDR3 has 15 amino acids. Per germline, CDR1 SGHNT and CDR2 YYREEE (reference sequence). Trimming cost V 0 bases and J 4 bases; bases outside gene matches: 3. CDR3 DNA: TGTGCCAGCAGCTTGGGACAGGGGTTTTACAATGAGCAGTTCTTC. Translated: CASSLGQGFYNEQFF.

This clone was detected a few times. The chain uses TRBV5-1 and TRBJ2-7; 8 bases map to TRBD2. The germline V gene encodes CDR1 SGHRS and CDR2 YFSETQ. This CDR3 spans 15 amino acids. V was clipped by 2 bases and J by 3 bases; unmatched bases: 7. CDR3 nucleotide sequence: TGCGCCAGCAGCTTCGGCGGGACTAGAAGCTACGAGCAGTACTTC. The encoded protein is CASSFGGTRSYEQYF.

There are many counts of this clone. CDR3 coding DNA: TGTGCCAGCAGCCAAGACTACTACACCAACTACAATGAGCAGTTCTTC. As protein: CASSQDYYTNYNEQFF. The V gene is TRBV7-3, the J gene TRBJ2-1, with D maybe TRBD2 (5 bases). Germline V gene lookup returns CDR1 SGHTA and CDR2 FQGTGA. Trimming pared 5 bases from V and 3 bases from J, leaving 17 bases between. The CDR3 is 16 amino acids.

This clone showed up just a few times. V is TRBV2 and J is TRBJ2-3; 7 nucleotides line up with TRBD2. The trim removed 5 bases at V and 6 bases at J, leaving 17 bases unmatched. Germline CDR1 and CDR2: SNHLY and FYNNEI. The CDR3 runs to 17 residues. CDR3 protein: CASSRGWLAEMGDTQYF. The CDR3, as DNA: TGTGCCAGCAGTCGAGGTTGGCTAGCGGAGATGGGGGATACGCAGTATTTT.

This clone has only a few counts. J is TRBJ2-7 and V is TRBV28; D not resolved. The V gene's germline CDR1 is MDHEN and CDR2 SYDVKM. This CDR3 is 12 amino acids long. V lost 3 bases and J lost 5, with 8 bases in between. The CDR3 sequence: CASSFAPNEQYF. CDR3 bases: TGTGCCAGCAGTTTTGCTCCGAACGAGCAGTACTTC.

The chain has TRBV7-9 and TRBJ2-5; D uncertain. This CDR3 region has 13 residues. Trimming shortened V by 2 bases and J by 0 bases, and 4 bases separated the two germline ends. Looked up from germline, CDR1 is SEHNR and CDR2 is FQNEAQ (reference sequence). CDR3 region: CASSLTHQETQYF. The CDR3, as DNA: TGTGCCAGCAGCTTAACCCACCAAGAGACCCAGTACTTC.

The V gene is TRBV7-8, the J gene TRBJ2-2; the D is unclear. The CDR3 totals 15 residues. V was cut by 5 bases and J by 7 bases, with 17 bases left in between. Germline V lookup: CDR1 SGHVS, CDR2 FQNEAQ. The CDR3 region is CASSGNQRHLGELFF. DNA for the CDR3: TGTGCCAGCAGCGGTAACCAGCGACATCTCGGGGAGCTGTTTTTT.

The CDR3 DNA reads TGCGCCAGCAGCCGGACTAGCGGGAGACGTGGCGGCGAGCAGTACTTC. Translated: CASSRTSGRRGGEQYF. The genes are TRBV4-3 and TRBJ2-7; TRBD2 matches at 13 bases. Trimming cost V 4 bases and J 6 bases; bases outside gene matches: 9. Per the germline V gene, CDR1 is LGHNA and CDR2 is YSLEER. This CDR3 has 16 residues.

The V and J genes are TRBV7-2 and TRBJ1-2; D might be TRBD1 (6 bases). Per germline, CDR1 SGHTA and CDR2 FQGNSA. V shed 5 bases and J shed 9 bases, with 13 bases lying between them. This CDR3 comprises 12 residues. The CDR3 loop is CASSLTTGRYTF. Here the CDR3 DNA reads TGTGCCAGCAGCCTAACGACAGGACGCTACACCTTC.

This rearrangement joins TRBV11-2 to TRBJ2-5; 7 bases align to TRBD1. This CDR3 spans 15 amino acids. Germline-derived CDR1 and CDR2 are SGHAT and FQNNGV. The junction had 3 bases not matched to a gene; V was cut back by 1 base and J by 1 base. The CDR3 region has the DNA TGTGCCAGCAGCTTAGGGGGGACAGCCCAAGAGACCCAGTACTTC. It encodes CASSLGGTAQETQYF.

J is TRBJ2-6 and V is TRBV9, with D unclear. Germline-derived CDR1 and CDR2 are SGDLS and YYNGEE. Trimming left V 4 bases short and J 0 bases short, with 20 bases between. The CDR3 sequence is 19 residues long. CDR3: CASSTPPRTSNSGANVLTF. The CDR3 DNA follows: TGTGCCAGCAGCACTCCGCCCCGGACCAGTAACTCTGGGGCCAACGTCCTGACTTTC.

This clone has at least ten counts. The chain joins TRBV27 to TRBJ2-3; D possibly corresponds to TRBD2 (5 bases). In germline, CDR1 is MNHEY, CDR2 SMNVEV (reference sequence). This CDR3 spans 9 amino acids. With 8 bases removed from V and 9 bases from J, the gap between germline ends came to 6 bases. CDR3 sequence (DNA): TGTGCCAGCCCGGGAACGCAGTATTTT. Amino acids: CASPGTQYF.

A remark on this clone: The same CDR3 arises from other DNA sequences in this sample as well. The rearrangement uses TRBV9 and TRBJ2-7; 9 bases match TRBD2. CDR1 is SGDLS, CDR2 YYNGEE, per germline. The CDR3 sequence is 15 residues long. J lost 0 bases, V lost 0 bases, and 1 base had no gene match. CDR3 in amino acids: CASSVGLADSYEQYF. In nucleotides, the CDR3 is TGTGCCAGCAGCGTAGGACTAGCGGACTCCTACGAGCAGTACTTC.

This sequence joins TRBV29-1 and TRBJ1-1, with D uncertain. Germline loops: CDR1 SQVTM, CDR2 ANQGSEA. V gave up 4 bases and J gave up 5 bases, with 14 bases separating them. The length of the CDR3 is 13 residues. The DNA for the CDR3 is TGCAGCGTTGGCGAAGCACCTTGGACTGAAGCTTTCTTT. This encodes CSVGEAPWTEAFF.

This clone was found many times. The chain has TRBV4-1 and TRBJ2-7; D is undetermined. The germline V gene encodes CDR1 MGHRA and CDR2 YSYEKL. The V end lost 1 base, the J end lost 3 bases, and 13 bases lay between the germline ends. CDR3 length: 15 amino acids. The DNA of the CDR3 is TGCGCCAGCAGCCAAGTTTTCAGGACGGACTACGAGCAGTACTTC. This sequence encodes CASSQVFRTDYEQYF.

The chain is built from TRBV9 and TRBJ2-3, with 14 bases matching TRBD2. There are 17 residues in the CDR3. With V trimmed by 4 bases and J by 5 bases, 9 bases remained unmatched. CDR1 and CDR2 from the germline V gene are SGDLS and YYNGEE. The DNA for the CDR3 is TGTGCCAGCAGCTCCCAGACTAGCGGGAGGGCCAAAGATACGCAGTATTTT. Protein: CASSSQTSGRAKDTQYF.

The chain joins TRBV5-1 to TRBJ2-1; TRBD2 matches at 9 bases. The germline V gene encodes CDR1 SGHRS and CDR2 YFSETQ. CDR3 length: 16 amino acids. V was pared by 0 bases and J by 4 bases, with 5 bases of the junction left unmatched. The CDR3 here is CASSLEALAGYNEQFF. The CDR3 DNA follows: TGCGCCAGCAGCTTGGAGGCGCTAGCGGGATACAATGAGCAGTTCTTC.

This clone has more than one count but fewer than ten. CDR3 nucleotides: TGTGCCAGCAGCTTAGTCTGGACAGATACGCAGTATTTT. It translates to CASSLVWTDTQYF. The gene calls are TRBV7-2 and TRBJ2-3, with unresolved D. Trimming took 1 base from V and 3 from J, leaving 5 bases between them. The CDR3 runs 13 residues. Germline-derived CDR1 and CDR2 are SGHTA and FQGNSA.

V and J are TRBV5-1 and TRBJ2-6; D ambiguous. Germline CDR1 SGHRS, CDR2 YFSETQ. Trimming stripped 0 bases from V and 0 bases from J, with 4 bases between. The CDR3 sequence is 15 residues long. CDR3 protein: CASSLGYSGANVLTF. In DNA form, the CDR3 reads TGCGCCAGCAGCTTGGGTTACTCTGGGGCCAACGTCCTGACTTTC. The full variable domain, rest sourced from reference TRBV5-1 and TRBJ2-6, is KAGVTQTPRYLIKTRGQQVTLSCSPISGHRSVSWYQQTPGQGLQFLFEYFSETQRNKGNFPGRFSGRQFSNSRSEMNVSTLELGDSALYLCASSLGYSGANVLTFGAGSRLTVL.

This clone was seen more than once but under ten times. This chain uses TRBV27 with TRBJ2-6, with D perhaps TRBD1 or TRBD2 (5 bases each). Trimming left V 6 bases short and J 2 bases short, with 8 bases between. This CDR3 is 14 amino acids long. Germline-derived CDR1 and CDR2 are MNHEY and SMNVEV (reference sequence). The CDR3 nucleotides read TGTGCCAGCAGGAGGGGCACTGGGGCCAACGTCCTGACTTTC. Translated, it gives CASRRGTGANVLTF.

Only a few counts were recorded for this clone. The chain is built from TRBV5-4 and TRBJ2-2; TRBD1 might be the D (5 bases). V lost 1 base to trimming and J lost 5 bases, with 12 bases between them. CDR1 SGHNT and CDR2 YYREEE come from the germline V gene (reference sequence). This CDR3 spans 15 amino acids. The CDR3 reads CASSLKGAGTGELFF. The CDR3 DNA reads as TGTGCCAGCAGCTTGAAAGGGGCAGGGACCGGGGAGCTGTTTTTT.

This clone was seen many times. The gene calls are TRBV15 and TRBJ2-4; D is possibly TRBD1 or TRBD2 (5 bases each). CDR3 size: 17 residues. From germline, CDR1 is LNHNV and CDR2 YYDKDF (reference sequence). V was cut by 2 bases and J by 2 bases, with 16 bases left in between. DNA of the CDR3: TGTGCCACCAGCAGATGGGCCTCTGAGGGGTCCAAAAACATTCAGTACTTC. Amino acid sequence: CATSRWASEGSKNIQYF.

The sample holds a few counts of this clone. This chain connects TRBV25-1 to TRBJ2-1, with D maybe TRBD1 (6 bases). The CDR3 is 12 amino acids. CDR1 is MGHDK and CDR2 is SYGVNS in the germline V gene. The V end was cut by 4 bases, the J end by 12 bases, with 13 bases between. CDR3 in DNA: TGTGCCAGCAGTGGCCAGGGGAAGTGGCAGTTCTTC. Protein sequence: CASSGQGKWQFF.

This clone was picked up a small number of times. The chain couples TRBV4-3 to TRBJ2-3, with no clear D. The germline V gene encodes CDR1 LGHNA and CDR2 YSLEER. This CDR3 is built from 15 residues. V dropped 1 base and J dropped 5 bases, with 13 bases sitting between them. CDR3 coding DNA: TGCGCCAGCAGCCAAGGAGGATACGGGCAAGATACGCAGTATTTT. It translates to CASSQGGYGQDTQYF.

The chain links TRBV7-8 to TRBJ2-7; TRBD2 matches at 11 bases. From germline, CDR1 is SGHVS and CDR2 FQNEAQ. This CDR3 spans 16 amino acids. V was clipped by 1 base and J by 4 bases; unmatched bases: 6. In nucleotides, the CDR3 is TGTGCCAGCAGCTTAGTACCGGTAGCGGGAGGGTACGAGCAGTACTTC. Translating gives CASSLVPVAGGYEQYF.

J is TRBJ2-1 and V is TRBV7-2, with 8 nucleotides matching TRBD2. The CDR3 covers 15 residues. CDR1 SGHTA and CDR2 FQGNSA come from the germline V gene. Unmatched junction bases numbered 12, after V lost 5 bases and J lost 9 bases. CDR3 amino acids: CASSQTSGLRAEQFF. The CDR3 DNA is TGTGCCAGCAGCCAAACTAGCGGTTTACGGGCTGAGCAGTTCTTC.

Details on this clone: The same CDR3 also results from other DNA sequences found in this sample. The rearrangement links TRBV29-1 to TRBJ2-2; D is perhaps TRBD2 (5 bases). Trimming pared 3 bases from V and 1 base from J, leaving 6 bases between. This CDR3 comprises 13 residues. Germline V gene data show CDR1 as SQVTM and CDR2 as ANQGSEA. The chain's CDR3 is CSVDRGNTGELFF. Written as DNA, the CDR3 is TGCAGCGTTGACCGGGGGAACACCGGGGAGCTGTTTTTT.

This clone was seen more than once but under ten times. The genes are TRBV19 and TRBJ2-3, with 8 bases fitting TRBD2. Unmatched junction bases numbered 6, after V lost 7 bases and J lost 0 bases. This CDR3 has 15 residues. Germline V gene lookup returns CDR1 LNHDA and CDR2 SQIVND (reference sequence). The CDR3 spells CASKVLAASTDTQYF. The CDR3 DNA follows: TGTGCCAGTAAGGTACTAGCGGCTAGCACAGATACGCAGTATTTT.

The chain carries TRBV29-1 and TRBJ2-6; no reliable D call. V was pared by 4 bases and J by 13 bases, with 14 bases between. The germline gives CDR1 SQVTM, CDR2 ANQGSEA. There are 12 residues in the CDR3. CDR3 in DNA: TGCAGCGTTGTGGGCACCTCACTTGTCCTGACTTTC. Translation gives CSVVGTSLVLTF.